Listed here is a single T cell receptor beta chain. Its antigen specificity is not known. Qualities for individual bases were not recorded, and no much larger clone is one base off. This sample stems from a study of blood T cell repertoires in COVID-19 (TCRdb year 2020). Some background on the complete study: The collaborator samples originated in the United States, Italy and Spain and spanned the acute and convalescent phases of COVID-19. The repertoires were made available in a free public database intended to serve as a resource for research on the immune response to SARS-CoV-2. The samples were drawn from two sources: the first 160 participants of the ongoing ImmuneRACE study, and some 1,300 subjects contributed by 6 global collaborators. The prospective study material was composed of cDNA or gDNA derived from T cells, B-cell-depleted T cells, or PBMCs. Deeply sampled blood TCRbeta repertoires from subjects exposed to, actively infected with, or recovered from COVID-19 were included in the dataset. HLA class I and class II types, where available, came from metadata supplied by the sample provider rather than from assay-based typing. Sample metadata almost always included a de-identified subject ID, COVID-19 status, age in years and sex.

The research as a whole found: How much clinical and demographic metadata was included differed by source and by participant, and the metadata was provided uncurated.

At one collaborating source in Seattle, patients were enrolled during active infection and were followed longitudinally through the course of disease. The collaborating institutions used their own protocols to collect whole blood in K2EDTA tubes. Collaborator samples were shipped for TCRbeta analysis as frozen whole blood, isolated PBMCs, or DNA extracted from either sample type. TCRbeta CDR3 regions were amplified from genomic DNA using the immunoSEQ Assay, a bias-controlled multiplex PCR. Per the source publication's procedure: Nucleated cell counts per sample were estimated from amplification of reference gene primers within the assay. Sequence reads were collapsed and filtered to measure the absolute abundance of every unique TCRbeta CDR3 rearrangement. For each sample, productive Simpson clonality was calculated as the square root of Simpson's diversity index over productive rearrangements. TCRdb's version of the immuneACCESS table is confined to in-frame rearrangements and falls short of the full clone set. An unresolved V gene accounts for under half of the shortfall where checked; the remainder is of unknown origin. V and J calls and clone size are those listed in that table; D and trimming were worked out from the DNA. In all, the sample holds 300,000 to 400,000 clones, and about 89% of those were seen once. Of the sample, 3% falls within the top ten clones.

The CDR3 goes from the cysteine to the phenylalanine over 14 residues. Solely the CDR3 DNA is kept, with 42 bases framed from the first base. CDR1 and CDR2 are drawn from the germline V gene: SNHLY, FYNNEI. The germline V end is reduced by 7 bases and the J end by 4 bases; junction bases left unmatched: 6. The sequence is built from TRBV2 and TRBJ2-1; 8 middle bases align to TRBD1. The specimen was peripheral blood. This clonotype was obtained from a woman aged 30 to 39 with COVID-19, enrolled during active disease. Here the CDR3 is given as CASIGQGRYNEQFF. The sequenced DNA is TGTGCCAGCATTGGACAGGGTCGTTACAATGAGCAGTTCTTC.